This T cell receptor (beta chain) was recorded in a study of blood T cell repertoires in COVID-19. The wider study: PBMCs, B-cell-depleted T cells, or T cells were the source of the cDNA or gDNA that made up the material.

Clones were read by immunoSEQ multiplex PCR, and TCRdb kept only the in-frame ones, dropping some. Of about 100,000 clones in the sample, 84% were seen once. The germline CDR1 and CDR2 sequences are GTSNPN and SVGIG (reference sequence). This CDR3 has 11 amino acids. Trimming took 3 bases from V and 7 from J, leaving 6 bases between them. This chain links TRBV30 with TRBJ1-4; no clear D gene. This receptor was obtained from a middle-aged man with active or convalescent COVID-19. The source material was peripheral blood. The chain's CDR3 is CAWRGAEKLFF. CDR3 nucleotide sequence: TGTGCCTGGAGGGGAGCTGAAAAACTGTTTTTT. Filled out from reference TRBV30 and TRBJ1-4, the complete variable domain reads SQTIHQWPATLVQPVGSPLSLECTVEGTSNPNLYWYRQAAGRGLQLLFYSVGIGQISSEVPQNLSASRPQDRQFILSSKKLLLSDSGFYLCAWRGAEKLFFGSGTQLSVL.